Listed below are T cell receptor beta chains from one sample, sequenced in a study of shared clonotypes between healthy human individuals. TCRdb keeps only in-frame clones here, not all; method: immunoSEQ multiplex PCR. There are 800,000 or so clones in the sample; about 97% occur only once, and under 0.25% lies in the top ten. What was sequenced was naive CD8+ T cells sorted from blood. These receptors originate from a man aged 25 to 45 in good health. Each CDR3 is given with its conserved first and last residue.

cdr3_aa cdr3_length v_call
CAWKLGYEQYF 11 TRBV30
CASRQSAPKNYGYTF 15 TRBV12-2
CSVTTYDRSSYEQYF 15 TRBV29-1
CSTGTIYGYTF 11 TRBV20-1
CASMSDRGYEQYF 13 TRBV5-1
CASSSTGDEQYF 12 TRBV5-4
CASGRRDRAANTEAFF 16 TRBV27
CASSPRGRNQPQHF 14 TRBV6-5
CSVDTGYQETQYF 13 TRBV29-1
CASRPPETGELFF 13 TRBV2
CASSSQGNEQFF 12 TRBV6-5
CASSVGSAAATEQFF 15 TRBV9
CSAEWRDYNEQFF 13 TRBV29-1
CASSPRDRVSYEQYF 15 TRBV5-4
CASSIRSSTGELFF 14 TRBV19
CSVSGLAGQFTPYNEQFF 18 TRBV29-1
CASSLYATSSPGELFF 16 TRBV11-3
CASRNSYSYEQYF 13 TRBV13
CASRSGQSGFYEQYF 15 TRBV11-2
CASSWTQGNSNQPQHF 16 TRBV28